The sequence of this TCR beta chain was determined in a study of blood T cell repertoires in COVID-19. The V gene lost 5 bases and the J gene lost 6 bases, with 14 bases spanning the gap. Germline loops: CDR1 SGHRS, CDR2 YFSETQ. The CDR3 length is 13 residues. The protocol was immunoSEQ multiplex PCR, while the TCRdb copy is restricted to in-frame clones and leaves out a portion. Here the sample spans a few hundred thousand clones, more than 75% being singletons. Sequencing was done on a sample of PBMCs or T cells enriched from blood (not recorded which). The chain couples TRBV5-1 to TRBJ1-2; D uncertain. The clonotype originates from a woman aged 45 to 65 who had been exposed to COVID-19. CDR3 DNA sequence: TGCGCCAGCAGGCCGGGTGTTGTGAATGGCTACACCTTC. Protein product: CASRPGVVNGYTF.